The subject of this entry is one T cell receptor beta chain. The antigen this receptor binds is unknown. Per-nucleotide qualities are absent, and no much larger clonotype sits a single base away. The sample's treatment or condition label, in plain terms: allogeneic hematopoietic cell transplantation with graft depleted of TCRalphabeta T cells and CD19 B cells. The transplant recipients were children given TCRalphabeta/CD19-depleted allogeneic hematopoietic cell grafts. From the cysteine through the phenylalanine, the CDR3 covers 15 amino acids. Of all the DNA, just the CDR3 is kept, 45 bases in frame from base 1. V is shortened by 3 bases, J by 2 bases, and the region joining them spans 12 bases. CDR1 and CDR2 are drawn from the germline V gene: SGHAT, FQNNGV. This entry comes from a study of T-cell reconstitution after alpha-beta-depleted transplantation in children (dated by TCRdb to the mid-2010s). Study-wide context: T-cell immune reconstitution after TCRalphabeta/CD19-depleted allogeneic hematopoietic cell transplantation in children was quantitatively tracked in the study by means of TCR repertoire profiling.

Study-level results and caveats: Over subsequent months, a decline in hyperexpanded clone frequencies was noted, and after one year, T-cell counts and TCRbeta diversity were mostly ascribed to newly produced T cells. In some patients, high TCRbeta diversity at day 60 was attributed to recipient T cells and intrathymic progenitors that had survived conditioning. About two months after transplant, the apparently early recovery of alphabetaT-cell counts reportedly depended on just several hundred clones that had expanded rapidly and came from non-depleted graft cells.

Library prep was done by PCR. Sequencing instrument: Illumina HiSeq 2500. TCR library preparation used molecular barcoding, with unique molecular identifiers applied to normalize quantification of the TCRbeta repertoire. In-frame beta chains were kept once TCRdb had trimmed the public reads at Q25 with fastp and called clones with MiXCR. One record per CDR3 amino acid sequence lists the most common genes and DNA. In this sample the table shows roughly 70,000 distinct CDR3 sequences, 4.9% of which occur a single time. The ten largest clones add up to 18% of the sample. The specimen was PBMCs, mostly from graft donor cells, collected 180 days after TCRalphabeta/CD19-depleted stem cell transplant. The TCR originated in a boy younger than two who had a stem cell transplant for acute myeloid leukemia, so the T cells may come from the graft donor. The rearrangement joined TRBV11-2 to TRBJ2-3; the D element might be TRBD1 or TRBD2, as each aligns at 6 bases. The DNA sequence reads TGTGCCAGCAGCTTTAGGGGGGCGTACACAGATACGCAGTATTTT. Protein translation: CASSFRGAYTDTQYF.